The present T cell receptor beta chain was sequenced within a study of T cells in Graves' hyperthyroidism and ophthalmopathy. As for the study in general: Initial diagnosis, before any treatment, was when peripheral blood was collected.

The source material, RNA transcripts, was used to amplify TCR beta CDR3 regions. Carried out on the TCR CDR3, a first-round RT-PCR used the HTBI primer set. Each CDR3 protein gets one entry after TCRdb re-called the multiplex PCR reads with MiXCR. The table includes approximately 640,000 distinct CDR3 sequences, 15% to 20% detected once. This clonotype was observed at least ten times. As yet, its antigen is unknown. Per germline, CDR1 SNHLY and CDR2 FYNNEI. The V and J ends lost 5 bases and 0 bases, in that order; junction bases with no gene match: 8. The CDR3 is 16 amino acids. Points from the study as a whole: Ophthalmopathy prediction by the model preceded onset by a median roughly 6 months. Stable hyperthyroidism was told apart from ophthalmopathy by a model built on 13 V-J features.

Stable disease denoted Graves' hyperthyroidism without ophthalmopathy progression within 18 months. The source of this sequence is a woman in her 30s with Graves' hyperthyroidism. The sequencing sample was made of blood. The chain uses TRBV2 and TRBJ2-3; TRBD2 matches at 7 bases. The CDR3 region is CASSIRGRVSTDTQYF. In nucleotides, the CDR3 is TGTGCCAGCAGTATCAGAGGGAGGGTGAGCACAGATACGCAGTATTTT.